These T cell receptor beta chains were read from a single sample in a study of TIL therapy for anti-PD-1-resistant metastatic lung cancer. Libraries were prepared by immunoSEQ multiplex PCR; TCRdb keeps only in-frame clonotypes and omits some of them. The repertoire includes about 48,000 clones, 55% to 75% of them detected once, and 5.5% to 6% sits in the top ten. The specimen comprised tumor tissue, sampled at baseline. The receptors shown here come from a person between 30 and 79 years old with non-small cell lung cancer. The conserved cysteine and the conserved F or W are not part of the CDR3 here. Fields, in order: CDR3 length, D gene, V gene, clone size, J gene, CDR3 protein. The D gene is left open where the match is weak. Only part of the rows carry a size: once, few, many, or a class if the clone is expanded.

>13|.|TRBV27|.|TRBJ2-5
ASSLSSWARETQY
>13|.|TRBV6-6|.|TRBJ1-3
ASSYSPNSGNTIY
>12|.|TRBV7-2|.|TRBJ2-3
ASSLNGGTDTQY
>14|.|TRBV19|few|TRBJ1-1
ASSIWRGNMNTEAF
>17|TRBD2|TRBV7-8|.|TRBJ2-7
ASSPTGGGSGSRKYEQY
>13|.|TRBV5-1|.|TRBJ1-5
ASSLNGGFREPQH
>11|TRBD1|TRBV5-1|.|TRBJ1-2
ASSFGQGYGYT
>12|.|TRBV5-1|.|TRBJ2-5
ASSLQVAGETQY
>13|TRBD2|TRBV7-8|.|TRBJ2-3
ASSFSGTNTDTQY
>17|.|TRBV7-9|.|TRBJ2-7
ASSLEGRTGTWGSYEQY
>13|.|TRBV27|.|TRBJ2-4
ASSPIGIDKNIQY
>11|.|TRBV28|once|TRBJ1-2
ASSFLSGEGYT
>13|.|TRBV6-5|.|TRBJ1-1
ASSQNRFVNTEAF
>15|TRBD2|TRBV4-2|once|TRBJ2-1
ASSQDTSGGAWNEQF
>12|TRBD1|TRBV7-8|once|TRBJ2-5
ASSLTGGRETQY
>13|.|TRBV11-3|.|TRBJ2-1
ASSFEASSYNEQF
>11|.|TRBV28|.|TRBJ2-5
ASSWYSEETQY
>13|.|TRBV5-1|few|TRBJ1-1
ASSLDGRPNTEAF
>14|TRBD1|TRBV13|.|TRBJ2-3
ASSTPGQGPLDTQY
>12|TRBD1|TRBV29-1|few|TRBJ1-5
SVESQGGDQPQH
>10|TRBD1|TRBV30|.|TRBJ2-7
AWGTGVYEQY
>15|.|TRBV11-2|.|TRBJ2-3
ASSSSTISLFTDTQY
>10|.|TRBV19|.|TRBJ2-1
ASSIVHNEQF
>12|.|TRBV7-2|.|TRBJ1-4
ASSLDPPREKLF
>10|.|TRBV30|.|TRBJ1-4
AWSGRNEKLF
>14|TRBD2|TRBV5-6|few|TRBJ2-3
ASSSPPGRVADTQY
>11|.|TRBV19|.|TRBJ1-4
ASSSGPDLALF
>14|TRBD1|TRBV6-6|.|TRBJ1-3
ASSTLGQGGRNTIY
>13|.|TRBV27|.|TRBJ1-4
ASRNQGFRNEKLF
>9|TRBD2|TRBV6-5|few|TRBJ2-3
ASKRGDTQY
>13|.|TRBV7-2|.|TRBJ2-3
ASSLVSGPTDTQY
>13|.|TRBV7-2|.|TRBJ2-4
ASSSQQGGKNIQY
>11|TRBD2|TRBV10-3|.|TRBJ2-1
ACGTSGRNEQF
>10|.|TRBV5-1|.|TRBJ2-5
ASSLEGDVQY
>13|.|TRBV19|once|TRBJ2-7
ASSMIPRSPYEQY
>11|.|TRBV6-5|.|TRBJ2-7
ASSYSGAYEQY
>13|.|TRBV6-1|.|TRBJ1-1
ASSDDTSWGAEAF
>12|.|TRBV7-8|few|TRBJ1-5
ASSLGASNQPQH
>12|.|TRBV2|.|TRBJ1-1
ASSDWGLNTEAF
>11|.|TRBV19|.|TRBJ1-6
ASKNRANSPLH
>12|.|TRBV28|.|TRBJ2-2
ASRRLGNTGELF
>12|TRBD1|TRBV2|.|TRBJ2-3
ASRVGQGADTQY
>14|.|TRBV28|.|TRBJ2-7
ASSPLRGTRGYEQY
>14|.|TRBV30|.|TRBJ1-3
AWRARSGLGGNTIY
>15|.|TRBV19|.|TRBJ2-1
ASSTGPRGMAYNEQF
>9|.|TRBV10-3|.|TRBJ1-2
AIRSAASYT
>13|TRBD2|TRBV5-1|.|TRBJ2-7
ASSLVASGSYEQY
>15|TRBD2|TRBV19|.|TRBJ2-1
ATCPTSGSFSYNEQF
>12|.|TRBV5-4|.|TRBJ1-2
ASSLDRANYGYT
>12|.|TRBV4-3|.|TRBJ1-1
ASSQEGLDTEAF
>14|.|TRBV27|.|TRBJ2-7
ASSLSAGSRTSEQY
>12|.|TRBV6-5|.|TRBJ2-7
ASSADRPAYEQY